Described below is a single T cell receptor beta chain sequence and its context. Sequenced by immunoSEQ multiplex PCR; TCRdb stores in-frame clones only, minus some. In the table there are over 1.4 million clones, over 95% of which are singletons. Splitting of CD4+ cells produced CD45RA+ naive and CD45RA-negative memory subsets. The entry originates in a study of shared clonotypes between healthy human individuals. V shed 4 bases and J 4 bases; nucleotides not matched to a gene: 9. The CDR3 consists of 16 residues. Germline V gives CDR1 SGHRS, CDR2 YFSETQ. The material sequenced was naive CD4+ T cells sorted from blood. Subset specified: CD45RA+ positively selected. This receptor was identified in a man aged 25-45 years in good health. The chain links TRBV5-1 to TRBJ2-7, with 12 bases matching TRBD2. CDR3 nucleotides: TGCGCCAGCAGCCCGCGGACTAGCGGGGTTGTATACGAGCAGTACTTC. Amino acids: CASSPRTSGVVYEQYF.